A single sample gave rise to the 27 T cell receptor beta chains below, sequenced in a study of T cell responses to AZD1222 COVID-19 vaccine. Sequenced by immunoSEQ multiplex PCR; TCRdb stores in-frame clones only, minus some. This sample has around 130,000 clones, with about 88% found just once. This material consisted of peripheral blood, taken 28 days after the second AZD1222 dose. These receptors all stem from an adult who received the AZD1222 COVID-19 vaccine.

The chain couples TRBV28 to TRBJ1-3; TRBD1 matches at 8 bases. The trim removed 2 bases at V and 4 bases at J, leaving 4 bases unmatched. This CDR3 comprises 15 residues. Per the germline V gene, CDR1 is MDHEN and CDR2 is SYDVKM. CDR3 nucleotide sequence: TGTGCCAGCAGTTTACAGGGGGCAATCGGAAACACCATATATTTT. Translation: CASSLQGAIGNTIYF.

The CDR3 sequence is CASSYGRGFNQPQHF. Written as DNA, the CDR3 is TGTGCCAGCAGTTACGGCAGGGGCTTCAATCAGCCCCAGCATTTT. The J gene is TRBJ1-5, the V gene TRBV6-2 or TRBV6-3; D is perhaps TRBD1 (6 bases). CDR1 and CDR2 from the germline V gene are MNHEY and SVGEGT. Trimming pared 2 bases from V and 3 bases from J, leaving 11 bases between. CDR3 size: 15 residues.

The chain has TRBV15 and TRBJ1-1; 7 nucleotides agree with TRBD1. This CDR3 is 16 amino acids long. The germline CDR1 and CDR2 sequences are LNHNV and YYDKDF (reference sequence). V was clipped by 2 bases and J by 0 bases; unmatched bases: 6. The CDR3 region is CATSRQTGLMNTEAFF. CDR3 nucleotide sequence: TGTGCCACCAGCAGACAGACAGGGCTTATGAACACTGAAGCTTTCTTT.

The V call is TRBV7-6, the J call TRBJ2-3, with D possibly TRBD2 on 5 matching bases. Between the trimmed V and J ends, which lost 3 bases and 0 bases, there was a span of 10 bases. The CDR3 is made up of 15 amino acids. Germline V lookup: CDR1 SGHVS, CDR2 FNYEAQ. The CDR3 sequence: CASSLDSLSTDTQYF. CDR3 bases: TGTGCCAGCAGCTTGGACTCCCTAAGCACAGATACGCAGTATTTT.

In this sample, this clone turned up a few times. This chain connects TRBV6-2 or TRBV6-3 to TRBJ2-2, with D hard to call. This CDR3 comprises 12 residues. Germline loops: CDR1 MNHEY, CDR2 SVGEGT. V lost 5 bases and J 7 bases, leaving 8 bases between the germline ends. The CDR3 is CASSVGFGELFF. The CDR3 bases are TGTGCCAGCAGTGTGGGTTTCGGGGAGCTGTTTTTT.

This sequence joins TRBV27 and TRBJ2-7, with D hard to call. V lost 2 bases and J 4 bases, leaving 15 bases between the germline ends. This CDR3 spans 15 amino acids. Germline V CDR1 and CDR2: MNHEY, SMNVEV (reference sequence). As DNA, the CDR3 is TGTGCCAGCAGTTTACGTCTGGGGTACGAGTACGAGCAGTACTTC. The encoded protein is CASSLRLGYEYEQYF.

The chain recombines TRBV20-1 with TRBJ2-1; D gene unclear. This CDR3 has 11 amino acids. Trimming cost V 0 bases and J 9 bases, with 6 bases left between them. Germline CDR1 is DFQATT and CDR2 is SNEGSKA (reference sequence). The DNA of the CDR3 is TGCAGTGCTAGAGATTGGCGTGAGCAGTTCTTC. It codes for CSARDWREQFF.

This clone has just a few counts. The rearrangement links TRBV3-1 (or the pseudogene TRBV3-2) to TRBJ1-1; TRBD1 is a possible D gene (5 bases). Per germline, CDR1 LGHDT and CDR2 YNNKEL (reference sequence). This CDR3 contains 15 residues. With 4 bases removed from V and 1 base from J, the gap between germline ends came to 13 bases. In DNA form, the CDR3 reads TGTGCCAGCAGCCCCGGGAACAGGAGGAACACTGAAGCTTTCTTT. Translated: CASSPGNRRNTEAFF.

The gene calls are TRBV5-4 and TRBJ2-2; a weak D match, TRBD2 (6 bases). This CDR3 is built from 17 residues. Trimming took 0 bases from V and 0 from J, leaving 12 bases between them. The germline gives CDR1 SGHNT, CDR2 YYREEE (reference sequence). CDR3 DNA sequence: TGTGCCAGCAGCTTGGAATCGGGGGTTACGAACACCGGGGAGCTGTTTTTT. Protein: CASSLESGVTNTGELFF.

This clone has just one count. CDR3 sequence reads: CASSAGGVYGYTF. Here the CDR3 DNA reads TGTGCCAGCAGTGCCGGGGGGGTCTATGGCTACACCTTC. The rearrangement joins TRBV2 to TRBJ1-2; a weak D match, TRBD1 (5 bases). The CDR3 extends over 13 amino acids. Trimming shortened V by 4 bases and J by 4 bases, and 10 bases separated the two germline ends. Per germline, CDR1 SNHLY and CDR2 FYNNEI. Full variable domain (remainder filled in from reference TRBV2 and TRBJ1-2): EPEVTQTPSHQVTQMGQEVILRCVPISNHLYFYWYRQILGQKVEFLVSFYNNEISEKSEIFDDQFSVERPDGSNFTLKIRSTKLEDSAMYFCASSAGGVYGYTFGSGTRLTVV.

This rearrangement joins TRBV19 to TRBJ1-1; D unclear. The CDR3 is 10 residues long. V was trimmed by 7 bases and J by 11 bases, leaving 11 bases between them. CDR1 and CDR2 from the germline V gene are LNHDA and SQIVND (reference sequence). The chain's CDR3 is CASIGTLAFF. In nucleotides, the CDR3 is TGTGCCAGTATCGGCACCCTGGCTTTCTTT.

This clone appeared once. This sequence joins TRBV4-1 and TRBJ1-1, with D tentatively TRBD1 (6 bases). V was shortened by 1 base and J by 5 bases, with 20 bases between the two germline ends. The germline gives CDR1 MGHRA, CDR2 YSYEKL. This CDR3 region has 17 residues. CDR3 residues: CASSQGRSQGQRTEAFF. CDR3 in DNA: TGCGCCAGCAGCCAAGGAAGGAGTCAGGGGCAGAGAACTGAAGCTTTCTTT.

The CDR3 spells CASSSGGNTEAFF. In nucleotides, the CDR3 is TGTGCCAGCAGCTCCGGGGGGAACACTGAAGCTTTCTTT. The chain recombines TRBV7-8 with TRBJ1-1, with D perhaps matching TRBD1 (5 bases). V lost 4 bases, J lost 1 base, and 7 bases lay in between. The germline gives CDR1 SGHVS, CDR2 FQNEAQ. This CDR3 region has 13 residues.

The rearrangement joins TRBV20-1 to TRBJ1-1; D is unclear. CDR1 is DFQATT and CDR2 is SNEGSKA in the germline V gene (reference sequence). The V and J ends lost 3 bases and 5 bases respectively, with 7 bases between them. The CDR3 totals 11 residues. The CDR3 DNA follows: TGCAGTGCTAGGGCCAGGACTGAAGCTTTCTTT. Amino acid sequence: CSARARTEAFF.

V is TRBV9 and J is TRBJ2-2; TRBD2 might be the D (5 bases). V was cut by 0 bases and J by 4 bases, with 16 bases left in between. Looked up from germline, CDR1 is SGDLS and CDR2 is YYNGEE. This CDR3 region has 17 residues. The CDR3 nucleotides read TGTGCCAGCAGCGTAGTCCCCCTCCCGGCGGGCACCGGGGAGCTGTTTTTT. Its translation: CASSVVPLPAGTGELFF. The full variable domain, with the rest looked up from reference TRBV9 and TRBJ2-2, is DSGVTQTPKHLITATGQRVTLRCSPRSGDLSVYWYQQSLDQGLQFLIQYYNGEERAKGNILERFSAQQFPDLHSELNLSSLELGDSALYFCASSVVPLPAGTGELFFGEGSRLTVL.

Worth noting for this clone: The junction differs from germline at one of its ends, possibly a read error. V usage is TRBV23-1 and J usage is TRBJ2-7; 10 nucleotides agree with TRBD1. TRBV23-1 is placed among ORFs of uncertain function. This CDR3 contains 13 residues. CDR3 nucleotides: TGCGCCAGCGGCCGCGACAGGGGGCCGGTGGGATATTTC. It specifies CASGRDRGPVGYF.

The DNA for the CDR3 is TGTGCCAGCAGCTCCAGGGGGGGTGAAAAACTGTTTTTT. This gives the protein CASSSRGGEKLFF. The chain is built from TRBV5-4 and TRBJ1-4; TRBD1 agrees at 7 bases. The germline V gene has CDR1 SGHNT and CDR2 YYREEE (reference sequence). This CDR3 is 13 amino acids long. The junction had 3 bases not matched to a gene; V was cut back by 3 bases and J by 7 bases.

This sequence joins TRBV9 and TRBJ1-1; TRBD1 might be the D (5 bases). Germline-derived CDR1 and CDR2 are SGDLS and YYNGEE. The V end was cut by 7 bases, the J end by 5 bases, with 15 bases between. CDR3 length: 13 residues. CDR3 amino acids: CASGLGQRTEAFF. In DNA form, the CDR3 reads TGTGCCAGCGGGCTGGGGCAGCGGACTGAAGCTTTCTTT.

This sequence joins TRBV14 and TRBJ2-7; unclear D gene. Germline values: CDR1 SGHDN, CDR2 FVKESK. Trimming cost V 1 base and J 2 bases, with 18 bases left between them. The CDR3 has 17 amino acids. CDR3 coding DNA: TGTGCCAGCAGCCAAGTGGGTACCACTTCAGGCACCTACGAGCAGTACTTC. Translation gives CASSQVGTTSGTYEQYF.

This clone was seen only once. The rearrangement joins TRBV19 to TRBJ2-1; 7 bases are a match to TRBD2. The CDR3 covers 14 residues. The trim removed 3 bases at V and 7 bases at J, leaving 6 bases unmatched. The germline CDR1 and CDR2 sequences are LNHDA and SQIVND (reference sequence). The CDR3 spells CASSIRTRINEQFF. The CDR3 DNA is TGTGCCAGTAGTATTCGGACTAGAATAAATGAGCAGTTCTTC.

V gene TRBV19 combines with J gene TRBJ2-3, with 8 bases aligning to TRBD2. CDR1 and CDR2 (germline): LNHDA, SQIVND (reference sequence). CDR3 length equals 17 residues. Germline trimming cut 1 base from V and 4 bases from J; bases unmatched to any gene: 10. The CDR3 reads CASSIGTGGGLADTQYF. In nucleotides, the CDR3 is TGTGCCAGTAGTATAGGTACGGGCGGGGGGCTGGCAGATACGCAGTATTTT. Combining the CDR3 with reference TRBV19 and TRBJ2-3 gives the whole variable domain DGGITQSPKYLFRKEGQNVTLSCEQNLNHDAMYWYRQDPGQGLRLIYYSQIVNDFQKGDIAEGYSVSREKKESFPLTVTSAQKNPTAFYLCASSIGTGGGLADTQYFGPGTRLTVL.

The genes are TRBV5-1 and TRBJ1-1, with D possibly being TRBD1 (5 bases). V lost 4 bases and J lost 2, with 9 bases in between. The CDR3 is made up of 13 amino acids. Germline V gene data show CDR1 as SGHRS and CDR2 as YFSETQ. CDR3 sequence: CASSTDINTEAFF. The CDR3 nucleotides read TGCGCCAGCAGCACGGACATTAACACTGAAGCTTTCTTT.

Concerning this clone itself: At one end the junction does not follow the germline gene, possibly because of a read error. The V gene is TRBV6-5, the J gene TRBJ1-1; D is uncertain. The CDR3 contains 12 residues. The germline V gene has CDR1 MNHEY and CDR2 SVGAGI. The CDR3 sequence: CAGGWGNTEAFF. In DNA, the CDR3 is TGCGCCGGAGGGTGGGGTAACACTGAAGCTTTCTTT.

This clone was found once. The chain combines TRBV13 with TRBJ1-2; no reliable D call. Germline CDR1 and CDR2: PRHDT and FYEKMQ (reference sequence). CDR3 length: 11 residues. The V gene lost 5 bases and the J gene lost 8 bases, with 9 bases spanning the gap. In DNA, the CDR3 is TGTGCCAGCAGCCTAGCTTACGGCTACACCTTC. Translated: CASSLAYGYTF.

The chain links TRBV11-2 to TRBJ2-7; maybe TRBD1 (6 bases). Per germline, CDR1 SGHAT and CDR2 FQNNGV. V lost 6 bases to trimming and J lost 7 bases, with 13 bases between them. The CDR3 has 12 amino acids. The CDR3: CASSYRVGEQYF. The CDR3 DNA is TGTGCCAGCAGTTACAGGGTAGGGGAGCAGTACTTC.

This clone was counted between two and nine times. In the same sample, other DNA sequences code for this CDR3. This rearrangement joins TRBV19 to TRBJ1-1; D is possibly TRBD1 (6 bases). This CDR3 comprises 14 residues. With 3 bases removed from V and 3 bases from J, the gap between germline ends came to 11 bases. Germline assignment: CDR1 LNHDA and CDR2 SQIVND (reference sequence). The CDR3 coding sequence is TGTGCCAGTAGTATCGGCCAGGGGTACACTGAAGCTTTCTTT. Its translation: CASSIGQGYTEAFF.

The rearrangement links TRBV6-2 or TRBV6-3 to TRBJ2-7; D uncertain. V shed 2 bases and J shed 3 bases, with 14 bases lying between them. There are 15 residues in the CDR3. The germline V gene encodes CDR1 MNHEY and CDR2 SVGEGT. The CDR3: CASSYDKTARYEQYF. The CDR3 nucleotides are TGTGCCAGCAGTTACGACAAGACGGCCCGCTACGAGCAGTACTTC.